Shown below are 4 T cell receptor beta chains from a single sample sequenced in a study of post-analysis software for immune sequencing data. For these TCRs, the target antigens are not known. Each TCR beta cDNA library carried unique molecular identifiers. TCRdb called the PCR reads again in MiXCR, with one record for every CDR3 protein. The sample includes roughly 600,000 distinct CDR3 sequences, 44% of them seen just once. Study-level results: Roughly 5 TRBV segments, TRBV5-6, TRBV5-1 and TRBV20-1 among them, were found more frequent in patients than controls.

The sequencing sample was made of blood. The receptors derive from a girl aged 10 to 17 with multiple sclerosis.

V and J are TRBV5-1 and TRBJ2-5; D is perhaps TRBD1 (7 bases). The CDR3 has 14 residues. V was pared by 3 bases and J by 1 base, with 10 bases between. Germline V gives CDR1 SGHRS, CDR2 YFSETQ. CDR3 amino acids: CASSYQGGQETQYF. CDR3 sequence (DNA): TGCGCCAGCAGCTACCAGGGGGGCCAAGAGACCCAGTACTTC.

This clonotype came up a few times. This rearrangement joins TRBV5-1 to TRBJ2-3, with 9 bases fitting TRBD2. V shed 0 bases and J 2 bases; nucleotides not matched to a gene: 4. CDR1 and CDR2 (germline): SGHRS, YFSETQ. The CDR3 totals 16 residues. The CDR3 sequence is CASSLVAGGITDTQYF. In nucleotides, the CDR3 is TGCGCCAGCAGCTTGGTCGCGGGGGGGATCACAGATACGCAGTATTTT.

The V call is TRBV20-1, the J call TRBJ2-5; 11 nucleotides align to TRBD2. The V and J ends lost 5 bases and 5 bases, in that order; junction bases with no gene match: 7. CDR1 is DFQATT and CDR2 is SNEGSKA in the germline V gene (reference sequence). This CDR3 has 14 residues. CDR3 in DNA: TGCAGTGCTCCGGCTAGCGGGGGGCTGGAGACCCAGTACTTC. Protein: CSAPASGGLETQYF.

V is TRBV6-4 and J is TRBJ2-1; D may be TRBD2 (5 bases). Per germline, CDR1 MRHNA and CDR2 SNTAGT. This CDR3 is built from 15 residues. Trimming took 6 bases from V and 3 from J, leaving 15 bases between them. The CDR3, as DNA: TGTGCCAGCAGCTTGACTAACGGGATCTACAATGAGCAGTTCTTC. It is translated as CASSLTNGIYNEQFF.